The rows below give T cell receptor beta chains drawn from one sample of a study of blood T cell repertoires in COVID-19. The assay was immunoSEQ multiplex PCR, and TCRdb's table has in-frame clones only and misses some. The sample consists of 380,000 or so clones, roughly 80% of them appearing once. The material sequenced was peripheral blood. The receptors originated from a human donor with acute or convalescent COVID-19. The donor label of this sample is uncertain. Each CDR3 is given with its conserved first and last residue. The D gene is left open where the match is weak. Clone sizes are given selectively: once, few, many, or a class where the clone is expanded.

TGTGCCAGCAGCTTAGTTGCCGAGATCTACGAGCAGTACTTC CASSLVAEIYEQYF - - TRBJ2-7 TRBV7-2
TGCAGCGTTGTCCCCGGGACAGGGGGCTTCACAGATACGCAGTATTTT CSVVPGTGGFTDTQYF - TRBD1 TRBJ2-3 TRBV29-1
TGTGCCACCGGGAGAGGGCTAGCGGGCGGGAACCGACTCCCAACATACAATGAGCAGTTCTTC CATGRGLAGGNRLPTYNEQFF once TRBD2 TRBJ2-1 TRBV15
TGTGCCTGGAGTTCCCAGGGATATTCACCCCTCCACTTT CAWSSQGYSPLHF - - TRBJ1-6 TRBV30
TGCGCCAGCAGCTTCACAGGTTTAAACACTGAAGCTTTCTTT CASSFTGLNTEAFF - - TRBJ1-1 TRBV5-1
TGTGCCTGGAATGCAGGGAACTCACCCCTCCACTTT CAWNAGNSPLHF - - TRBJ1-6 TRBV30
TGCGCCAGCAGCACGTCGCGGGGATCCGATGGCTACACCTTC CASSTSRGSDGYTF - - TRBJ1-2 TRBV5-1
TGCGCCAGCAGCTTGGAGAGGGGGCGAGTGAACACTGAAGCTTTCTTT CASSLERGRVNTEAFF - TRBD1 TRBJ1-1 TRBV5-1
TGCAGCGTTGACCAGGGTAGCACAGATACGCAGTATTTT CSVDQGSTDTQYF - - TRBJ2-3 TRBV29-1
TGTGCCAGCAGCCAACCGGGACTAGCGGGGGATGAGCAGTTCTTC CASSQPGLAGDEQFF - TRBD2 TRBJ2-1 TRBV4-2
TGCGCCAGCAGCTACGGAGGAGGGAGGGAGCAGTACTTC CASSYGGGREQYF - - TRBJ2-7 TRBV5-1
TGTGCCAGCAGTTCGATGCGACTAGCTGGGGCCAACGTCCTGACTTTC CASSSMRLAGANVLTF - - TRBJ2-6 TRBV28
TGTGCCAGCAGCCAGGACAGGGTGGCCAAAAACATTCAGTACTTC CASSQDRVAKNIQYF - TRBD1 TRBJ2-4 TRBV2
TGCGCCAGCAGCTCTGGACAGGGCCACGAGCAGTACTTC CASSSGQGHEQYF - TRBD1 TRBJ2-7 TRBV5-1
TGTGCCAGCAGCTCCGGGAACCTGGCGAACACCGGGGAGCTGTTTTTT CASSSGNLANTGELFF once - TRBJ2-2 TRBV13
TGTGCCAGCAGCTTAGTCATGTGGGAGGAGACCCAGTACTTC CASSLVMWEETQYF - - TRBJ2-5 TRBV7-8
TGTGCCAGCGCCGCGGTGGCCAATCAGCCCCAGCATTTT CASAAVANQPQHF - - TRBJ1-5 TRBV12-3/TRBV12-4
TGTGCCAGTCGACAAGACATAAACACTGAAGCTTTCTTT CASRQDINTEAFF - - TRBJ1-1 TRBV12-3/TRBV12-4
TGTGCCAGCAGTTACTCGGACAGATCTAATGAAAAACTGTTTTTT CASSYSDRSNEKLFF - - TRBJ1-4 TRBV6-5
TGTGCCAGCAGTTCTTTCCCATCGGAGACAGATCAGACTGAAGCTTTCTTT CASSSFPSETDQTEAFF - - TRBJ1-1 TRBV2
TGTGCCAGCAGCCAAAAGACAGGGCTTTTACCCCTCCACTTT CASSQKTGLLPLHF - TRBD1 TRBJ1-6 TRBV3-1/TRBV3-2
TGTGCCAGCAGCCAAGTTAAGCGACCCTACGAGCAGTACTTC CASSQVKRPYEQYF - - TRBJ2-7 TRBV3-1/TRBV3-2
TGTGCCAGCAGCCCCTTGGCAGGATCCTACGAGCAGTACTTC CASSPLAGSYEQYF - - TRBJ2-7 TRBV6-6
TGTGCCAGCAGTTTATTCATCGGGACAGGTCTAGAAAAACTGTTTTTT CASSLFIGTGLEKLFF - TRBD1 TRBJ1-4 TRBV28
TGTGCCAGCAGCATTTCCGGACGGGGGGCTTGGGGTGAAAAACTGTTTTTT CASSISGRGAWGEKLFF few - TRBJ1-4 TRBV7-9
TGCAGCGTTACTTGGACAGGGGGCAACTATGGCTACACCTTC CSVTWTGGNYGYTF - TRBD1 TRBJ1-2 TRBV29-1
TGTGCCAGCAGTTCCTGGGGTTGGACTGAATCCTACGAGCAGTACTTC CASSSWGWTESYEQYF - - TRBJ2-7 TRBV27
TGTGCCAGTAGTATTCCCGCTCGGGAGCAGTTCTTC CASSIPAREQFF - - TRBJ2-1 TRBV19
TGTGCCAGCACGCTAACTAACAATGAGCAGTTCTTC CASTLTNNEQFF - - TRBJ2-1 TRBV25-1
TGTGCCAGCAGTCCTATCCCGGGGGGGATGGACACCGGGGAGCTGTTTTTT CASSPIPGGMDTGELFF - TRBD2 TRBJ2-2 TRBV3-1/TRBV3-2
TGTGCCAGCAGCTTACTAGGGCTCGGGGGTGAAAAACTGTTTTTT CASSLLGLGGEKLFF - - TRBJ1-4 TRBV7-9
TGTGCCACGGGAGGACTTGGGGAAAAACTGTTTTTT CATGGLGEKLFF - - TRBJ1-4 TRBV6-5
TGTGCCAGCAGTAAGGCCCGGGACAGCTACGAGCAGTACTTC CASSKARDSYEQYF - TRBD1 TRBJ2-7 TRBV6-5
TGTGCCAGCCGACCGGACAGGAACCTAAATTCACCCCTCCACTTT CASRPDRNLNSPLHF - TRBD1 TRBJ1-6 TRBV27
TGTGCCAGCAGCGAGGGACTGTACAATGAGCAGTTCTTC CASSEGLYNEQFF - - TRBJ2-1 TRBV11-3
TGTGCCAGCATCCGGGACAGGGGGTGGAACACTGAAGCTTTCTTT CASIRDRGWNTEAFF - TRBD1 TRBJ1-1 TRBV2
TGTGCCAGTACCTACCGGCCTAGCGGGAGGGGCAATGAGCAGTTCTTC CASTYRPSGRGNEQFF - TRBD2 TRBJ2-1 TRBV19
TGTGCCAGCAGCCGGGATCACGATTCACCCCTCCACTTT CASSRDHDSPLHF - - TRBJ1-6 TRBV12-3/TRBV12-4
TGTGCCAGCAGACCGGGACTAGCGGGCACCGGGGAGCTGTTTTTT CASRPGLAGTGELFF - TRBD2 TRBJ2-2 TRBV6-5
TGTGCCAGCAGTTCAAAGGGCGGGACAGTCCAGACCCAGTACTTC CASSSKGGTVQTQYF - - TRBJ2-5 TRBV27
TGTGCCAGCAAGGAACGGACAGGGGGCCGTCAGCCCCAGCATTTT CASKERTGGRQPQHF once TRBD1 TRBJ1-5 TRBV2
TGTGCCAGCAGCCCTCCCAGCGGGGGGGCCGTAGATACGCAGTATTTT CASSPPSGGAVDTQYF once TRBD2 TRBJ2-3 TRBV5-6
TGTGCCAGCAGCCAGTTGGCAGGGACACCCCTCCACTTT CASSQLAGTPLHF once - TRBJ1-6 TRBV14
TGCACCAAAGAGCCACCCCTCCACTTT CTKEPPLHF - - TRBJ1-6 TRBV20-1
TGTGCCAGCAGTTATGGCGAGGGACTGGGCGAGCAGTACTTC CASSYGEGLGEQYF - - TRBJ2-7 TRBV6-5
TGTGCCAGCAGTCCTCGTGGGACAGGGTTCCAGCCCCAGCATTTT CASSPRGTGFQPQHF - TRBD1 TRBJ1-5 TRBV28